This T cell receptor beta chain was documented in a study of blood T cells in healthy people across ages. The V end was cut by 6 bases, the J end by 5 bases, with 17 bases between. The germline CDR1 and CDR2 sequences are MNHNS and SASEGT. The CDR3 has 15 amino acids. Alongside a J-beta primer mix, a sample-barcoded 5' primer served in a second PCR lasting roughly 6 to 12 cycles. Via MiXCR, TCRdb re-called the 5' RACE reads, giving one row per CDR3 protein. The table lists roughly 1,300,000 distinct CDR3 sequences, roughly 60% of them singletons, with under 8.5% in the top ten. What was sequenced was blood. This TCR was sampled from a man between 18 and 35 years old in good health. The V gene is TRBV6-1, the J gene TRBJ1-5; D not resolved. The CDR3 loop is CASRPGGASHQPQHF. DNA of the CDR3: TGTGCCAGCAGACCTGGCGGAGCCTCCCATCAGCCCCAGCATTTT.